The next 26 T cell receptor beta chains were all read from a single sample in a study of T-cell reconstitution after alpha-beta-depleted transplantation in children. A TCRbeta library incorporating unique molecular identifiers was prepared. TCRdb fed the PCR reads into MiXCR, producing one record per CDR3 protein. The sample carries more than 400,000 distinct CDR3 sequences, about an eighth recorded once. The material was PBMCs, mostly from graft donor cells, obtained 180 days after TCRalphabeta/CD19-depleted stem cell transplant. The source of these receptors is a female patient aged 2-15 years who had a stem cell transplant for aplastic anemia, so the T cells may come from the graft donor.

In this sample, this clonotype turned up many times. The CDR3 region is CATSRDRDRGDGYTF. In DNA, the CDR3 is TGTGCCACCAGCAGAGATCGGGACAGGGGGGATGGCTACACCTTC. The V call is TRBV15, the J call TRBJ1-2, with 11 bases matching TRBD1. V was clipped by 0 bases and J by 6 bases; unmatched bases: 3. The CDR3 has 15 amino acids. Germline lookup yields CDR1 LNHNV and CDR2 YYDKDF (reference sequence).

The J gene is TRBJ1-2, the V gene TRBV5-1; no definite D call. The germline V and J ends were trimmed by 4 bases and 4 bases, with 14 bases remaining between them. In germline, CDR1 is SGHRS, CDR2 YFSETQ. The CDR3 is 14 residues long. The CDR3, as DNA: TGCGCCAGCAGCGCGGACCACCCGGGCTATGGCTACACCTTC. Its protein product is CASSADHPGYGYTF.

This clonotype was recorded at least ten times. V is TRBV28 and J is TRBJ2-7, with a tentative D call TRBD1 (6 bases). CDR3 size: 15 residues. Germline CDR1 MDHEN, CDR2 SYDVKM. The V end lost 3 bases, the J end lost 0 bases, and 12 bases lay between the germline ends. The CDR3 DNA is TGTGCCAGCAGTTTTGTCCGGACAGCCTCCTACGAGCAGTACTTC. This translates into CASSFVRTASYEQYF.

This clonotype has a handful of counts. The genes are TRBV5-1 and TRBJ1-2; TRBD1 might be the D (5 bases). Trimming took 4 bases from V and 5 from J, leaving 18 bases between them. CDR1 and CDR2 from the germline V gene are SGHRS and YFSETQ. CDR3 size: 15 residues. The CDR3 sequence is CASSIEPTGRYGYTF. CDR3 bases: TGCGCCAGCAGCATCGAACCAACAGGAAGATATGGCTACACCTTC.

The chain employs TRBV29-1 and TRBJ1-2; weak D call: TRBD1 (5 bases). Trimming took off 0 bases at V and 1 base at J, with 24 bases between the two ends. Per germline, CDR1 SQVTM and CDR2 ANQGSEA. This CDR3 is built from 19 residues. For the CDR3, the DNA is TGCAGCGTTGAAGATATCGGGGAAGGGAGAGGGGTGGGTAACTATGGCTACACCTTC. Translated, it gives CSVEDIGEGRGVGNYGYTF.

This clonotype was seen more than once but under ten times. The V call is TRBV5-1, the J call TRBJ2-7; D uncertain. The CDR3 runs 16 residues. The germline V and J ends were trimmed by 0 bases and 3 bases, with 16 bases remaining between them. The germline CDR1 and CDR2 sequences are SGHRS and YFSETQ. This chain's CDR3 is CASSLGWATVFYEQYF. The CDR3 DNA reads TGCGCCAGCAGCTTGGGGTGGGCAACCGTCTTCTACGAGCAGTACTTC.

At least ten counts were recorded for this clonotype. The chain links TRBV29-1 to TRBJ2-5, with 9 bases aligning to TRBD1. The trim removed 5 bases at V and 3 bases at J, leaving 7 bases unmatched. The CDR3 has 14 amino acids. Germline V gene sequence: CDR1 SQVTM, CDR2 ANQGSEA. CDR3 bases: TGCAGCGTTCGCTCCGACAGGGGGAAAGAGACCCAGTACTTC. This gives the protein CSVRSDRGKETQYF.

This clonotype has more than one count but fewer than ten. DNA for the CDR3: TGCAGTGCTAGAATTAGCGGGGGGGACGAGACCCAGTACTTC. It translates to CSARISGGDETQYF. This chain connects TRBV20-1 to TRBJ2-5, with 11 bases that match TRBD2. The CDR3 is 14 residues long. Germline-derived CDR1 and CDR2 are DFQATT and SNEGSKA (reference sequence). V shed 2 bases and J 5 bases; nucleotides not matched to a gene: 4.

The chain couples TRBV7-2 to TRBJ2-4; possible D gene TRBD1, 7 bases. The germline gives CDR1 SGHTA, CDR2 FQGNSA. Trimming took off 5 bases at V and 15 bases at J, with 17 bases between the two ends. The CDR3 runs 12 residues. The CDR3, as DNA: TGTGCCAGCAGCAAGACAGGGACTCCTTCGTACTTC. Translation gives CASSKTGTPSYF.

This clonotype came up a few times. The rearrangement uses TRBV6-2 or TRBV6-3 and TRBJ2-7; D ambiguous. Germline CDR1 reads MNHEY; CDR2 reads SVGEGT. The CDR3 has 15 amino acids. Trimming pared 0 bases from V and 0 bases from J, leaving 9 bases between. The CDR3 protein is CASSYSAGSSYEQYV. CDR3 nucleotides: TGTGCCAGCAGTTACTCGGCAGGCAGCTCCTACGAGCAGTACGTC.

CDR3 sequence reads: CASSQGGPYPHYEQYF. The CDR3, as DNA: TGTGCCAGCAGCCAAGGCGGTCCTTATCCCCACTACGAGCAGTACTTC. This chain connects TRBV14 to TRBJ2-7, with D unclear. Germline CDR1 SGHDN, CDR2 FVKESK. CDR3 length: 16 amino acids. V shed 1 base and J shed 3 bases, with 16 bases lying between them.

This clonotype has more than one count but fewer than ten. This chain connects TRBV29-1 to TRBJ2-1; 14 bases match TRBD2. Per the germline V gene, CDR1 is SQVTM and CDR2 is ANQGSEA. This CDR3 has 14 residues. V lost 4 bases and J lost 8; bases outside the gene matches: 4. CDR3: CSVGGLAGGYEQFF. Here the CDR3 DNA reads TGCAGCGTTGGTGGACTAGCGGGAGGTTATGAGCAGTTCTTC.

This clonotype has only a few counts. The J gene is TRBJ2-2, the V gene TRBV5-1; D perhaps matches TRBD1 (6 bases). V lost 0 bases and J 4 bases, leaving 10 bases between the germline ends. Germline CDR1 reads SGHRS; CDR2 reads YFSETQ. CDR3 length: 15 residues. The CDR3 DNA is TGCGCCAGCAGCTTGGGCCCAGGGGCCACCGGGGAGCTGTTTTTT. Translated, it gives CASSLGPGATGELFF.

In its sample, this clonotype was seen a few times. The V call is TRBV10-3, the J call TRBJ2-4; 7 nucleotides agree with TRBD2. Germline CDR1 and CDR2: ENHRY and SYGVKD. With 3 bases clipped from V and 2 bases from J, the junction kept 4 bases outside the gene matches. The CDR3 is made up of 15 amino acids. The CDR3 coding sequence is TGTGCCATCAGTGACGGCAGCGGGACCAAAAACATTCAGTACTTC. Translated, it gives CAISDGSGTKNIQYF.

This clonotype was seen at least ten times. The chain joins TRBV20-1 to TRBJ1-1, with 8 bases identical to TRBD1. CDR3 length: 14 amino acids. Trimming cost V 0 bases and J 5 bases; bases outside gene matches: 5. Germline assignment: CDR1 DFQATT and CDR2 SNEGSKA (reference sequence). For the CDR3, the DNA is TGCAGTGCTAGAGATACAGGGGGAGGGACTGAAGCTTTCTTT. It encodes CSARDTGGGTEAFF.

This clonotype showed up just a few times. The rearrangement joins TRBV11-2 to TRBJ1-6, with no clear D. Germline loops: CDR1 SGHAT, CDR2 FQNNGV. The CDR3 length is 14 residues. Trimming cost V 2 bases and J 9 bases, with 11 bases left between them. This CDR3 is CASSLSDTVSPLHF. CDR3 in DNA: TGTGCCAGCAGCTTAAGTGACACCGTTTCACCCCTCCACTTT.

The chain joins TRBV20-1 to TRBJ2-7; 8 bases align to TRBD1. CDR3 size: 15 residues. Germline values: CDR1 DFQATT, CDR2 SNEGSKA (reference sequence). Trimming at V came to 6 bases and at J to 2 bases, leaving 12 bases not matched to a gene. The CDR3 DNA reads as TGCAGTGCCGAGGGGTTACAGGGGGAGACCTACGAGCAGTACTTC. This encodes CSAEGLQGETYEQYF.

This clonotype appeared a few times. The chain combines TRBV12-3 or TRBV12-4 with TRBJ2-7; D possibly corresponds to TRBD2 (5 bases). The V and J ends lost 6 bases and 4 bases respectively, with 19 bases between them. The CDR3 loop spans 15 amino acids. The CDR3 DNA reads TGTGCCAGCAGCTCTCGTGGAGGCCTTAGGTACGAGCAGTACTTC. It codes for CASSSRGGLRYEQYF.

This clonotype was detected many times. This chain connects TRBV3-1 to TRBJ2-7, with 8 bases fitting TRBD1. Looked up from germline, CDR1 is LGHDT and CDR2 is YNNKEL (reference sequence). J gave up 4 bases and V 4 bases, and 6 bases lay outside the gene matches. The CDR3 runs 14 residues. CDR3 in DNA: TGTGCCAGCAGCCGGCAGGGGGCCGGATACGAGCAGTACGTC. It translates to CASSRQGAGYEQYV.

V gene TRBV11-2 combines with J gene TRBJ1-1; 7 positions agree with TRBD1. The CDR3 covers 15 residues. Trimming at V came to 4 bases and at J to 8 bases, leaving 13 bases not matched to a gene. The germline V gene encodes CDR1 SGHAT and CDR2 FQNNGV. CDR3 DNA sequence: TGTGCCAGCAGCTCGTTACAGGGGCTCTATTCGGAAGCTTTCTTT. Encoded protein: CASSSLQGLYSEAFF. The variable domain in full, completed from reference TRBV11-2 and TRBJ1-1, reads EAGVAQSPRYKIIEKRQSVAFWCNPISGHATLYWYQQILGQGPKLLIQFQNNGVVDDSQLPKDRFSAERLKGVDSTLKIQPAKLEDSAVYLCASSSLQGLYSEAFFGQGTRLTVV.

The chain uses TRBV12-3 or TRBV12-4 and TRBJ2-1, with D possibly TRBD2 on 5 matching bases. The CDR3 length is 13 residues. Trimming pared 5 bases from V and 8 bases from J, leaving 13 bases between. The CDR3 spells CASSKLRGHEQFF. As DNA, the CDR3 is TGTGCCAGCAGTAAATTAAGAGGGCATGAGCAGTTCTTC.

This chain uses TRBV6-5 with TRBJ1-2; 8 bases agree with TRBD1. Looked up from germline, CDR1 is MNHEY and CDR2 is SVGAGI. J lost 5 bases, V lost 2 bases, and 4 bases had no gene match. The CDR3 is 14 residues long. This CDR3 reads CASSYPTGVYGYTF. In DNA form, the CDR3 reads TGTGCCAGCAGTTACCCGACAGGGGTATATGGCTACACCTTC.

At least ten counts were recorded for this clonotype. V gene TRBV5-1 combines with J gene TRBJ2-1, with 9 nucleotides matching TRBD2. The CDR3 contains 14 residues. The V gene end was trimmed by 5 bases and the J gene end by 6 bases; junction bases not matched to a gene: 6. Germline V gene lookup returns CDR1 SGHRS and CDR2 YFSETQ. This CDR3 is CASRGLAGLNEQFF. The DNA for the CDR3 is TGCGCCAGCAGGGGGCTAGCGGGACTCAATGAGCAGTTCTTC.

As DNA, the CDR3 is TGTGCCACCTGGGTCCATGGCTATGGCTACACCTTC. Amino acid sequence: CATWVHGYGYTF. The chain carries TRBV24-1 and TRBJ1-2; D gene uncertain. The germline CDR1 and CDR2 sequences are KGHDR and SFDVKD. This CDR3 comprises 12 residues. V was shortened by 9 bases and J by 4 bases, with 11 bases between the two germline ends.

Only a few counts were recorded for this clonotype. The V gene is TRBV7-9, the J gene TRBJ1-4, with D possibly being TRBD1 (5 bases). This CDR3 is 16 amino acids long. CDR1 and CDR2 (germline): SEHNR, FQNEAQ (reference sequence). V was trimmed by 3 bases and J by 8 bases, leaving 19 bases between them. As DNA, the CDR3 is TGTGCCAGCAGCTTCTCCCGGGGCGGGAGAGAGGAAAAACTGTTTTTT. It is translated as CASSFSRGGREEKLFF.

The rearrangement links TRBV5-5 to TRBJ2-1; TRBD2 matches at 7 bases. Looked up from germline, CDR1 is SGHKS and CDR2 is YYEKEE (reference sequence). The J segment lost 3 bases and the V segment lost 0 bases, leaving 3 bases of the junction unmatched. The CDR3 consists of 15 residues. The CDR3 region has the DNA TGTGCCAGCAGCTTGGGCGGGAGCGGCTACAATGAGCAGTTCTTC. Residues: CASSLGGSGYNEQFF.